This T cell receptor (beta chain) appears in the sequencing data of a study of shared clonotypes between healthy human individuals. Terminally differentiated effector memory CD45RA+ cells were excluded by CCR7 positive selection of CD45RO-negative cells. Findings and caveats of the study: Enrolling few donors narrowed the genetic and exposure-history diversity that was represented. Rarefaction revealed incomplete sorted-subset sequencing despite large depth. The study generally estimated greater richness for naive than memory subsets. Shared clonotypes: about 4.6% naive CD4, under 4% naive CD8, less than 2.5% memory CD4, about 0.4% memory CD8.

The V end was cut by 4 bases, the J end by 9 bases, with 26 bases between. CDR1 is SGDLS and CDR2 is YYNGEE in the germline V gene. The CDR3 covers 17 residues. This clone was seen only once. The target antigen is unknown. The assay was immunoSEQ multiplex PCR, and TCRdb's table has in-frame clones only and misses some. Here the sample spans about 800,000 clones, 95% to 97% being singletons. The sequencing input was naive CD8+ T cells sorted from blood. This TCR came from a man aged 25-45 years in good health. The chain couples TRBV9 to TRBJ2-1; D gene unclear. The CDR3 loop is CASSNRPGPTQSREQFF. The CDR3 nucleotides read TGTGCCAGCAGCAATCGCCCGGGCCCAACCCAGTCCCGTGAGCAGTTCTTC.